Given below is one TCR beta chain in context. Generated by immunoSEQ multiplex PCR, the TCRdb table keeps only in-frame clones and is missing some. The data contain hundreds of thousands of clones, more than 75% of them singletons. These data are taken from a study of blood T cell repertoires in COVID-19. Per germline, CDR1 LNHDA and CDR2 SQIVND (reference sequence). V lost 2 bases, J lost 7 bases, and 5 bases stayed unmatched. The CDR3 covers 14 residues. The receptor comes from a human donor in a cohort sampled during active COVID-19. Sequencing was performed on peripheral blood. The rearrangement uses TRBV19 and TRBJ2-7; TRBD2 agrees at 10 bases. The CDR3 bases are TGTGCCAGTAGTATACTAGCGGGAGCGGTTGAGCAGTACTTC. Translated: CASSILAGAVEQYF.